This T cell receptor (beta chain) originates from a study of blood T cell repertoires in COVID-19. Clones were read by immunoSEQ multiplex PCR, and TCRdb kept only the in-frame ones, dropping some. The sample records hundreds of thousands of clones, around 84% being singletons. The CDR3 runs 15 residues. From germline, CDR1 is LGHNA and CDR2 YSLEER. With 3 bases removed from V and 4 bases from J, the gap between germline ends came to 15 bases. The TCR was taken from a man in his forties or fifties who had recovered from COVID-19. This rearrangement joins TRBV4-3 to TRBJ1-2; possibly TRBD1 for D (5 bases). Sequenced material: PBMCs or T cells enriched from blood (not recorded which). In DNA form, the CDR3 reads TGCGCCAGCAGCCACATGCCCAGGGAACTCTATGGCTACACCTTC. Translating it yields CASSHMPRELYGYTF.